The clone carrying this TCR beta chain was seen a few times. Antigen: not known. The data derive from a study of T-cell reconstitution after alpha-beta-depleted transplantation in children. Study-level results: One year after transplant, T-cell counts and diversity came mostly from newly produced T cells. Alpha-beta T cells about two months after transplant reportedly derived from several hundred expanded graft clones.

Molecular barcoding with unique molecular identifiers was used for the TCRbeta library. TCRdb reprocessed the PCR reads with MiXCR, giving one entry per CDR3 protein. The sample has 750,000 to 950,000 distinct CDR3 sequences, roughly 15% seen once. The CDR3 is 15 amino acids. Germline V CDR1 and CDR2: MNHEY, SMNVEV (reference sequence). V was shortened by 5 bases and J by 0 bases, with 11 bases between the two germline ends. The sequence was collected from a male patient between 5 and 17 years old who had a stem cell transplant for acute lymphoblastic leukemia, so the T cells may come from the graft donor. The rearrangement uses TRBV27 and TRBJ2-1, with D uncertain. The sequences come from PBMCs, mostly from graft donor cells, collected 360 days after TCRalphabeta/CD19-depleted stem cell transplant. The CDR3 loop reads CASSNLSLSYNEQFF. The CDR3 DNA reads as TGTGCCAGCAGTAACTTGAGTCTCTCCTACAATGAGCAGTTCTTC.